The 16 T cell receptor beta chains presented below share a single source sample, sequenced in a study of cytomegalovirus exposure and HLA in healthy donors. The PCR ran on 60 Vbeta and 13 Jbeta primers. Libraries were prepared by immunoSEQ multiplex PCR; TCRdb keeps only in-frame clonotypes and omits some of them. The profile shows over 25,000 clones, around 70% of them singletons. Sequencing was performed on PBMCs. The receptors derive from a woman aged 45-59 years in good health and CMV-seronegative.

The chain is built from TRBV29-1 and TRBJ1-2, with D unresolved. The CDR3 totals 14 residues. V lost 4 bases and J 0 bases, leaving 12 bases between the germline ends. The germline V gene has CDR1 SQVTM and CDR2 ANQGSEA. The chain's CDR3 is CSVAQPLTNYGYTF. CDR3 nucleotide sequence: TGCAGCGTTGCGCAACCGCTAACTAACTATGGCTACACCTTC.

The J gene is TRBJ2-1, the V gene TRBV2; TRBD2 is a possible D gene (5 bases). The CDR3 runs 13 residues. In germline, CDR1 is SNHLY, CDR2 FYNNEI. V dropped 7 bases and J dropped 1 base, with 8 bases sitting between them. In DNA form, the CDR3 reads TGTGCCAGCAAGGAGCGGTCCTACAATGAGCAGTTCTTC. Translated, it gives CASKERSYNEQFF.

This chain uses TRBV15 with TRBJ1-1; a possible D gene is TRBD1 (6 bases). Per the germline V gene, CDR1 is LNHNV and CDR2 is YYDKDF (reference sequence). The V end was cut by 1 base, the J end by 0 bases, with 9 bases between. The CDR3 consists of 15 residues. The CDR3 nucleotides read TGTGCCACCAGCAGAGGAGGGGGTATGAACACTGAAGCTTTCTTT. Protein product: CATSRGGGMNTEAFF.

The chain links TRBV9 to TRBJ1-1; tentatively, D is TRBD1 (5 bases). This CDR3 region has 15 residues. With 4 bases removed from V and 0 bases from J, the gap between germline ends came to 13 bases. In germline, CDR1 is SGDLS, CDR2 YYNGEE. In DNA, the CDR3 is TGTGCCAGCAGCTTCTGGACGGACATGAACACTGAAGCTTTCTTT. Translating gives CASSFWTDMNTEAFF.

The J gene is TRBJ1-2, the V gene TRBV2; tentative D call: TRBD1 (6 bases). Looked up from germline, CDR1 is SNHLY and CDR2 is FYNNEI. Between the trimmed V and J ends, which lost 8 bases and 7 bases, there was a span of 14 bases. This CDR3 comprises 12 residues. CDR3 bases: TGTGCCAGCGGGGGGGGGCGAGTTGGCTACACCTTC. Translated: CASGGGRVGYTF.

This clone was counted a single time. V gene TRBV13 combines with J gene TRBJ2-3, with 12 positions matching TRBD2. J gave up 0 bases and V 3 bases, and 4 bases lay outside the gene matches. The CDR3 totals 17 residues. Germline-derived CDR1 and CDR2 are PRHDT and FYEKMQ (reference sequence). The CDR3 sequence: CASSFGLAGSSTDTQYF. CDR3 nucleotides: TGTGCCAGCAGCTTTGGACTAGCGGGGTCTAGCACAGATACGCAGTATTTT.

V usage is TRBV5-8 and J usage is TRBJ1-3, with TRBD1 matching 7 bases. This CDR3 region has 17 residues. The V segment lost 3 bases and the J segment 0 bases; nucleotides outside the gene matches: 9. CDR1 and CDR2 from the germline V gene are SGHTS and YDEGEE. This CDR3 is CASSWGTAEPSGNTIYF. CDR3 nucleotide sequence: TGTGCCAGCAGCTGGGGGACAGCCGAACCCTCTGGAAACACCATATATTTT.

For the CDR3, the DNA is TGTGCCAGCAGCTCCCGACAGGGTATCGCTGAAGCTTTCTTT. It is translated as CASSSRQGIAEAFF. This chain joins TRBV5-4 and TRBJ1-1, with 7 bases matching TRBD1. Germline trimming cut 3 bases from V and 6 bases from J; bases unmatched to any gene: 8. CDR3 length: 14 amino acids. Germline CDR1 and CDR2: SGHNT and YYREEE (reference sequence).

In this sample, this clone turned up once. The CDR3 DNA sequence: TGCGCCAGCAGCTTCGACAGGGCGTATGGCTACACCTTC. Residues: CASSFDRAYGYTF. The chain is built from TRBV5-1 and TRBJ1-2; 7 nucleotides align to TRBD1. Germline loops: CDR1 SGHRS, CDR2 YFSETQ. This CDR3 has 13 amino acids. The V gene end was trimmed by 2 bases and the J gene end by 5 bases; junction bases not matched to a gene: 3.

The chain carries TRBV25-1 and TRBJ2-1, with 8 bases lining up with TRBD1. This CDR3 region has 13 residues. The germline V gene has CDR1 MGHDK and CDR2 SYGVNS. Trimming took 8 bases from V and 12 from J; bases not matched to a gene: 12. CDR3 loop: CASGDRPLGGQFF. CDR3 sequence (DNA): TGTGCCAGCGGGGACAGGCCTCTAGGGGGGCAGTTCTTC.

The rearrangement links TRBV27 to TRBJ2-1; D is perhaps TRBD1 (6 bases). V gave up 3 bases and J gave up 5 bases, with 8 bases separating them. The CDR3 has 13 residues. Per germline, CDR1 MNHEY and CDR2 SMNVEV (reference sequence). CDR3 in DNA: TGTGCCAGCAGTTTCGCAGGGGACAATGAGCAGTTCTTC. Protein sequence: CASSFAGDNEQFF.

The chain couples TRBV28 to TRBJ2-7, with D possibly being TRBD2 (7 bases). Germline lookup yields CDR1 MDHEN and CDR2 SYDVKM. Trimming took off 4 bases at V and 1 base at J, with 14 bases between the two ends. The length of the CDR3 is 15 residues. The CDR3 coding sequence is TGTGCCAGCAGTTCCCCGAGCGGGACATCCTACGAGCAGTACTTC. Protein sequence: CASSSPSGTSYEQYF.

J is TRBJ1-1 and V is TRBV5-1; D is unclear. The CDR3 consists of 14 residues. Between the trimmed V and J ends, which lost 0 bases and 1 base, there was a span of 7 bases. Germline V gene lookup returns CDR1 SGHRS and CDR2 YFSETQ. This CDR3 reads CASSLVVSNTEAFF. The CDR3 DNA follows: TGCGCCAGCAGCTTGGTTGTATCGAACACTGAAGCTTTCTTT.

This chain uses TRBV28 with TRBJ2-5; 7 positions match TRBD2. Unmatched junction bases numbered 9, after V lost 7 bases and J lost 4 bases. The CDR3 covers 14 residues. Germline V CDR1 and CDR2: MDHEN, SYDVKM. CDR3 residues: CASTSGGGVETQYF. In DNA form, the CDR3 reads TGTGCCAGCACTTCGGGCGGGGGAGTAGAGACCCAGTACTTC.

This rearrangement joins TRBV4-1 to TRBJ1-5; a weak D match, TRBD1 (5 bases). Trimming stripped 0 bases from V and 7 bases from J, with 16 bases between. Germline V gives CDR1 MGHRA, CDR2 YSYEKL. This CDR3 spans 16 amino acids. DNA for the CDR3: TGCGCCAGCAGCCAAGATTCAGCAGGGAAGGGACAGCCCCAGCATTTT. Its translation: CASSQDSAGKGQPQHF.

This clone was recorded a few times. V usage is TRBV10-3 and J usage is TRBJ1-2, with TRBD1 as a possible D gene (6 bases). Trimming took off 8 bases at V and 6 bases at J, with 19 bases between the two ends. The CDR3 covers 14 residues. Germline assignment: CDR1 ENHRY and CDR2 SYGVKD. The CDR3 DNA is TGTGCCATCGCCCCGAACAGGGATGGGAATGGCTACACCTTC. It yields the protein CAIAPNRDGNGYTF.